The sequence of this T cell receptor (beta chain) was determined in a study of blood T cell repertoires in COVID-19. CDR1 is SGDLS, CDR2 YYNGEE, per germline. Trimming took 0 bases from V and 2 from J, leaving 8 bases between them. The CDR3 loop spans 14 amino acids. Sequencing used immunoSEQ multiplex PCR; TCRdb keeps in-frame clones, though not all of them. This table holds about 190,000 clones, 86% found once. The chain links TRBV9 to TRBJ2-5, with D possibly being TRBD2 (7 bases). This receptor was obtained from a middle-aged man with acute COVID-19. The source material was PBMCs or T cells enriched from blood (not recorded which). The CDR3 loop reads CASSVEGGQETQYF. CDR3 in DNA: TGTGCCAGCAGCGTAGAGGGGGGGCAAGAGACCCAGTACTTC.